The next 22 T cell receptor beta chains were all read from a single sample in a study of blood T cell repertoires in COVID-19. Generated by immunoSEQ multiplex PCR, the TCRdb table keeps only in-frame clones and is missing some. Of about 330,000 clones in the sample, around 87% are singletons; the top ten hold approximately 5%. Sequenced: PBMCs or T cells enriched from blood (not recorded which). These TCRs come from a woman aged 25 to 45 who had recovered from COVID-19.

This clone was counted a few times. The rearrangement links TRBV24-1 to TRBJ2-1, with D perhaps matching TRBD1 (5 bases). V lost 3 bases to trimming and J lost 2 bases, with 10 bases between them. This CDR3 region has 15 residues. Per the germline V gene, CDR1 is KGHDR and CDR2 is SFDVKD. CDR3 sequence: CATSDGALTYNEQFF. As DNA, the CDR3 is TGTGCCACCAGTGATGGGGCCCTAACCTACAATGAGCAGTTCTTC.

This clone was seen only a few times. The V call is TRBV19, the J call TRBJ1-5; D not certain. V shed 7 bases and J shed 0 bases, with 10 bases lying between them. This CDR3 has 14 residues. Germline values: CDR1 LNHDA, CDR2 SQIVND (reference sequence). The CDR3 nucleotides are TGTGCCAGTAATCGAGGCTATAGCAATCAGCCCCAGCATTTT. Translation gives CASNRGYSNQPQHF.

The genes are TRBV5-4 and TRBJ1-1, with 7 positions matching TRBD1. Germline loops: CDR1 SGHNT, CDR2 YYREEE (reference sequence). V lost 4 bases to trimming and J lost 2 bases; unmatched junction nucleotides: 8. This CDR3 region has 15 residues. In DNA, the CDR3 is TGTGCCAGCAGCACCTCGGGACAGAGAAACACTGAAGCTTTCTTT. Its protein product is CASSTSGQRNTEAFF. Full variable domain (missing parts from reference TRBV5-4 and TRBJ1-1): ETGVTQSPTHLIKTRGQQVTLRCSSQSGHNTVSWYQQALGQGPQFIFQYYREEENGRGNFPPRFSGLQFPNYSSELNVNALELDDSALYLCASSTSGQRNTEAFFGQGTRLTVV.

The J gene is TRBJ1-4, the V gene TRBV30, with D uncertain. Germline V gene data show CDR1 as GTSNPN and CDR2 as SVGIG (reference sequence). This CDR3 has 14 residues. The ends were cut back, 5 bases at V and 7 bases at J, with 17 bases in the middle. This CDR3 is CAWGLTGIAEKLFF. CDR3 nucleotides: TGTGCCTGGGGCCTTACCGGGATTGCTGAAAAACTGTTTTTT.

This clone was seen only a few times. The J gene is TRBJ1-4, the V gene TRBV5-1; 9 bases align to TRBD1. The CDR3 loop spans 15 amino acids. Unmatched junction bases numbered 8, after V lost 5 bases and J lost 6 bases. Germline lookup yields CDR1 SGHRS and CDR2 YFSETQ. The CDR3 sequence: CASRSSGTGYEKLFF. The CDR3, as DNA: TGCGCCAGCAGAAGTTCCGGGACAGGGTATGAAAAACTGTTTTTT.

In this sample, this clone turned up once. This rearrangement joins TRBV12-5 to TRBJ1-1, with 7 bases matching TRBD1. This CDR3 is built from 13 residues. Trimming removed 7 bases from V and 7 bases from J; junction bases left unmatched: 9. The germline CDR1 and CDR2 sequences are LGHNT and FRNRAP. CDR3 in amino acids: CASASGGGFEAFF. The CDR3 coding sequence is TGTGCTAGTGCCTCGGGAGGGGGCTTTGAAGCTTTCTTT.

This clone has a handful of counts. The gene calls are TRBV4-2 and TRBJ2-7; tentatively, D is TRBD1 (6 bases). Germline V gives CDR1 LGHNA, CDR2 YNFKEQ. Trimming took 1 base from V and 3 from J, leaving 10 bases between them. This CDR3 is built from 14 residues. The DNA for the CDR3 is TGTGCCAGCAGCCAAGCGGACAGCCACTACGAGCAGTACTTC. Translation: CASSQADSHYEQYF.

The chain has TRBV19 and TRBJ2-3; D not resolved. This CDR3 region has 13 residues. Germline V lookup: CDR1 LNHDA, CDR2 SQIVND (reference sequence). Trimming took off 3 bases at V and 1 base at J, with 5 bases between the two ends. CDR3 bases: TGTGCCAGTAGTATGGAGCGCACAGATACGCAGTATTTT. It yields the protein CASSMERTDTQYF.

The V and J genes are TRBV6-5 and TRBJ2-7; the match to TRBD2 covers 12 bases. Germline CDR1 MNHEY, CDR2 SVGAGI. After removal of 7 bases from V and 9 bases from J, the junction contained 10 bases not matched to a gene. This CDR3 comprises 14 residues. The CDR3 DNA reads TGTGCCAGCACCTCGACTAGCGGGGGCGAAGGGCAGTACTTC. Translating gives CASTSTSGGEGQYF.

The chain uses TRBV10-1 and TRBJ1-2, with D perhaps TRBD1 (5 bases). CDR1 is WNHNN and CDR2 is SYGVQD in the germline V gene (reference sequence). Trimming took 8 bases from V and 8 from J, leaving 9 bases between them. There are 10 residues in the CDR3. CDR3 in amino acids: CASPGGGYTF. For the CDR3, the DNA is TGCGCCAGCCCGGGGGGGGGCTACACCTTC.

The chain carries TRBV2 and TRBJ2-6; D is undetermined. Per the germline V gene, CDR1 is SNHLY and CDR2 is FYNNEI. The V gene lost 3 bases and the J gene lost 0 bases, with 3 bases spanning the gap. The CDR3 extends over 14 amino acids. DNA of the CDR3: TGTGCCAGCAGTGACAGCTCTGGGGCCAACGTCCTGACTTTC. Protein product: CASSDSSGANVLTF. The variable domain in full, with the rest retrieved from reference TRBV2 and TRBJ2-6, is EPEVTQTPSHQVTQMGQEVILRCVPISNHLYFYWYRQILGQKVEFLVSFYNNEISEKSEIFDDQFSVERPDGSNFTLKIRSTKLEDSAMYFCASSDSSGANVLTFGAGSRLTVL.

This chain connects TRBV6-2 or TRBV6-3 to TRBJ2-1, with D perhaps TRBD2 (6 bases). V was trimmed by 4 bases and J by 8 bases, leaving 15 bases between them. Germline V CDR1 and CDR2: MNHEY, SVGEGT. The CDR3 extends over 14 amino acids. CDR3 sequence: CASSLNLGGDEQFF. DNA of the CDR3: TGTGCCAGCAGTTTGAACTTGGGGGGTGATGAGCAGTTCTTC.

The chain has TRBV19 and TRBJ1-2; 9 bases align to TRBD1. CDR1 and CDR2 from the germline V gene are LNHDA and SQIVND (reference sequence). The CDR3 consists of 17 residues. The V and J ends lost 6 bases and 5 bases, in that order; junction bases with no gene match: 16. This chain's CDR3 is CASREKTGGATHYGYTF. As DNA, the CDR3 is TGTGCCAGTAGAGAAAAGACAGGGGGTGCGACACATTATGGCTACACCTTC. The whole variable domain, remainder taken from reference TRBV19 and TRBJ1-2, is DGGITQSPKYLFRKEGQNVTLSCEQNLNHDAMYWYRQDPGQGLRLIYYSQIVNDFQKGDIAEGYSVSREKKESFPLTVTSAQKNPTAFYLCASREKTGGATHYGYTFGSGTRLTVV.

The V call is TRBV7-6, the J call TRBJ2-3; tentatively, D is TRBD1 (6 bases). Germline lookup yields CDR1 SGHVS and CDR2 FNYEAQ. V gave up 2 bases and J gave up 6 bases, with 15 bases separating them. The CDR3 covers 15 residues. CDR3 protein: CASSLLDRRGDTQYF. CDR3 sequence (DNA): TGTGCCAGCAGCTTACTAGACAGGCGCGGTGATACGCAGTATTTT.

This clone was observed a few times. The sample holds other DNA sequences that translate to the same CDR3. The chain recombines TRBV12-3 or TRBV12-4 with TRBJ2-1, with unresolved D. CDR3 length: 11 residues. The V gene lost 4 bases and the J gene lost 6 bases, with 4 bases spanning the gap. CDR3: CASSYSNEQFF. The CDR3 nucleotides are TGTGCCAGCAGTTACTCCAATGAGCAGTTCTTC.

The chain is built from TRBV2 and TRBJ1-5; a weak D match, TRBD1 (6 bases). The germline V and J ends were trimmed by 6 bases and 2 bases, with 14 bases remaining between them. The CDR3 consists of 15 residues. CDR1 is SNHLY, CDR2 FYNNEI, per germline. The CDR3 reads CASRTAGAGNQPQHF. The DNA for the CDR3 is TGTGCCAGCAGGACTGCAGGGGCGGGCAATCAGCCCCAGCATTTT. The whole variable domain, remainder taken from reference TRBV2 and TRBJ1-5, is EPEVTQTPSHQVTQMGQEVILRCVPISNHLYFYWYRQILGQKVEFLVSFYNNEISEKSEIFDDQFSVERPDGSNFTLKIRSTKLEDSAMYFCASRTAGAGNQPQHFGDGTRLSIL.

The chain carries TRBV5-1 and TRBJ2-2, with D unclear. This CDR3 comprises 17 residues. Trimming stripped 4 bases from V and 3 bases from J, with 19 bases between. Germline lookup yields CDR1 SGHRS and CDR2 YFSETQ. The CDR3 protein is CASSPRLSQRDTGELFF. DNA for the CDR3: TGCGCCAGCAGCCCTAGGTTGAGCCAACGAGACACCGGGGAGCTGTTTTTT.

The rearrangement links TRBV5-1 to TRBJ1-3, with 7 bases identical to TRBD1. Germline V CDR1 and CDR2: SGHRS, YFSETQ. The CDR3 spans 16 residues. Trimming cost V 0 bases and J 2 bases; bases outside gene matches: 5. For the CDR3, the DNA is TGCGCCAGCAGCTTGGTCCGACAGGGCGCTGGAAACACCATATATTTT. Translation gives CASSLVRQGAGNTIYF. Combining the CDR3 with reference TRBV5-1 and TRBJ1-3 gives the whole variable domain KAGVTQTPRYLIKTRGQQVTLSCSPISGHRSVSWYQQTPGQGLQFLFEYFSETQRNKGNFPGRFSGRQFSNSRSEMNVSTLELGDSALYLCASSLVRQGAGNTIYFGEGSWLTVV.

The chain employs TRBV3-1 (or the pseudogene TRBV3-2) and TRBJ2-3, with 8 positions matching TRBD1. The length of the CDR3 is 19 residues. CDR1 and CDR2 from the germline V gene are LGHDT and YNNKEL (reference sequence). The V and J ends lost 1 base and 2 bases, in that order; junction bases with no gene match: 14. The CDR3 coding sequence is TGTGCCAGCAGCCAAGTCCCATTGACAGGGGTGGGGGCCACAGATACGCAGTATTTT. Protein: CASSQVPLTGVGATDTQYF.

V usage is TRBV7-3 and J usage is TRBJ2-7; the match to TRBD1 covers 7 bases. Germline trimming cut 5 bases from V and 3 bases from J; bases unmatched to any gene: 4. The CDR3 is made up of 13 amino acids. Germline values: CDR1 SGHTA, CDR2 FQGTGA. In DNA, the CDR3 is TGTGCCAGCAGCCCGGCAGGGGGCTACGAGCAGTACTTC. Translation: CASSPAGGYEQYF.

The chain couples TRBV19 to TRBJ1-2; the D gene is possibly TRBD1 (6 bases). The CDR3 loop spans 17 amino acids. Looked up from germline, CDR1 is LNHDA and CDR2 is SQIVND (reference sequence). The V and J ends lost 5 bases and 1 base respectively, with 20 bases between them. CDR3 region: CASSYPADRIFNYGYTF. Here the CDR3 DNA reads TGTGCCAGTAGTTATCCCGCCGACAGGATCTTTAACTATGGCTACACCTTC.

The CDR3 region is CASRKLTGMNYGYTF. The CDR3 region has the DNA TGTGCCAGCAGGAAACTGACAGGGATGAACTATGGCTACACCTTC. The rearrangement uses TRBV11-2 and TRBJ1-2; 7 bases are a match to TRBD1. Trimming cost V 6 bases and J 2 bases; bases outside gene matches: 9. Germline CDR1 reads SGHAT; CDR2 reads FQNNGV. The CDR3 spans 15 residues.